One sample yielded the 8 T cell receptor beta chains listed below, sequenced in a study of T cells in Graves' hyperthyroidism and ophthalmopathy. RNA transcripts served as the template for amplifying TCR beta CDR3 regions. RT-PCR in the first round (using the HTBI primer set) targeted the TCR CDR3. TCRdb analysed the multiplex PCR reads with MiXCR anew, one entry per CDR3 protein. The table includes approximately 410,000 distinct CDR3 sequences, approximately 13% detected once. The sequenced sample was blood. Receptors originate from a woman aged 18-29 years with Graves' hyperthyroidism.

This clonotype came up many times. The genes are TRBV7-8 and TRBJ1-5; 7 bases are a match to TRBD1. The CDR3 spans 14 residues. The germline gives CDR1 SGHVS, CDR2 FQNEAQ. V lost 8 bases to trimming and J lost 7 bases; unmatched junction nucleotides: 11. As DNA, the CDR3 is TGTGCCAGCGCCCTGACAGGGACCGGGCAGCCCCAGCATTTT. Residues: CASALTGTGQPQHF.

The chain uses TRBV27 and TRBJ2-7; D remains ambiguous. Germline-derived CDR1 and CDR2 are MNHEY and SMNVEV (reference sequence). The CDR3 spans 14 residues. The V end lost 2 bases, the J end lost 4 bases, and 12 bases lay between the germline ends. The CDR3 DNA reads as TGTGCCAGCAGTTTAAATTCGCCCGTTTACGAGCAGTACTTC. Protein: CASSLNSPVYEQYF.

The chain joins TRBV11-2 to TRBJ2-5; D is possibly TRBD2 (6 bases). Trimming shortened V by 2 bases and J by 1 base, and 14 bases separated the two germline ends. Germline CDR1 reads SGHAT; CDR2 reads FQNNGV. This CDR3 has 16 residues. DNA for the CDR3: TGTGCCAGCAGCTTAAGTGCGGGGACCCTCCAAGAGACCCAGTACTTC. This gives the protein CASSLSAGTLQETQYF.

This clonotype was seen at least ten times. This chain uses TRBV4-3 with TRBJ2-5, with TRBD2 matching over 8 bases. CDR1 LGHNA and CDR2 YSLEER come from the germline V gene. This CDR3 spans 18 amino acids. After removal of 0 bases from V and 7 bases from J, the junction contained 16 bases not matched to a gene. CDR3 residues: CASSQENRAGGSLGTQYF. The CDR3 DNA follows: TGCGCCAGCAGCCAAGAAAATAGGGCGGGAGGTAGCTTAGGGACCCAGTACTTC.

This clonotype was detected many times. The chain joins TRBV6-2 or TRBV6-3 to TRBJ2-3, with 10 bases matching TRBD2. Trimming at V came to 5 bases and at J to 4 bases, leaving 6 bases not matched to a gene. Germline assignment: CDR1 MNHEY and CDR2 SVGEGT. The CDR3 has 15 residues. CDR3 sequence: CASSTPSGRADTQYF. The CDR3 nucleotides are TGTGCCAGCAGTACCCCTAGCGGGAGAGCAGATACGCAGTATTTT.

This clonotype was recorded at least ten times. The rearrangement joins TRBV6-1 to TRBJ1-5; TRBD1 might be the D (5 bases). CDR3 length: 16 amino acids. Trimming left V 6 bases short and J 6 bases short, with 21 bases between. The germline V gene has CDR1 MNHNS and CDR2 SASEGT. The CDR3 loop reads CASSRKGELGGQPQHF. The CDR3 region has the DNA TGTGCCAGCAGCAGAAAAGGGGAGTTGGGTGGTCAGCCCCAGCATTTT.

This clonotype was detected many times. The CDR3 is CSARAPVTATYNEQFF. The CDR3 region has the DNA TGCAGTGCTAGAGCCCCGGTGACAGCGACCTACAATGAGCAGTTCTTC. The genes are TRBV20-1 and TRBJ2-1, with D possibly being TRBD1 (5 bases). Germline V CDR1 and CDR2: DFQATT, SNEGSKA (reference sequence). V lost 1 base to trimming and J lost 2 bases, with 15 bases between them. This CDR3 is 16 amino acids long.

This clonotype was counted at least ten times. The rearrangement uses TRBV5-1 and TRBJ1-2; D is perhaps TRBD1 (6 bases). Trimming took off 0 bases at V and 7 bases at J, with 19 bases between the two ends. The CDR3 runs to 16 residues. Germline-derived CDR1 and CDR2 are SGHRS and YFSETQ. The CDR3 loop reads CASSLEIRGRGRGYTF. CDR3 nucleotide sequence: TGCGCCAGCAGCTTGGAGATACGCGGCAGGGGTCGTGGCTACACCTTC.